The present T cell receptor (beta chain) was sequenced within a study of blood T cell repertoires in COVID-19. The method was immunoSEQ multiplex PCR; TCRdb's version includes in-frame clones alone and lacks a portion of them. The sample has more than 200,000 clones, around nine tenths seen once. The CDR3 loop spans 18 amino acids. From germline, CDR1 is KGHSH and CDR2 LQKENI. V lost 5 bases and J lost 4; bases outside the gene matches: 13. This rearrangement joins TRBV18 to TRBJ2-6; 8 bases match TRBD1. The TCR sequence derives from a young woman who had recovered from COVID-19. The sequencing input was PBMCs or T cells enriched from blood (not recorded which). The CDR3: CASSSLIQGARGANVLTF. CDR3 DNA: TGTGCCAGCTCATCTCTCATTCAGGGGGCGCGCGGGGCCAACGTCCTGACTTTC.